The T cell receptor beta chain under discussion was sequenced for a study of shared clonotypes between healthy human individuals. Regarding the study as a whole: Generation of non-shared clonotypes was less probable than generation of clonotypes shared by all four donors.

A single count supports this clone. As yet, its antigen is unknown. Some clones are missing from TCRdb's copy, which holds only in-frame ones; the method was immunoSEQ multiplex PCR. Of about 520,000 clones listed, roughly 95% are singletons. V shed 1 base, J shed 8 bases, and the junction held 0 bases outside the gene matches. The CDR3 runs 12 residues. CDR1 is SEHNR and CDR2 is FQNEAQ in the germline V gene (reference sequence). The chain couples TRBV7-9 to TRBJ1-1; 8 bases line up with TRBD1. The clonotype comes from a woman in her twenties or thirties in good health. The sequenced sample consisted of naive CD4+ T cells sorted from blood. Subset: CD45RA+ positively selected. The CDR3: CASSLGTGEAFF. CDR3 in DNA: TGTGCCAGCAGCTTAGGGACAGGGGAAGCTTTCTTT.